This TCR beta chain was retrieved from a study of cytomegalovirus exposure and HLA in healthy donors. Notes on the study in general: Later work found most CMV-associated TCR beta chains apparently HLA-restricted. A later analysis linked a missense DCLRE1C variant to TCR beta V- and J-gene trimming. Specific recognition of CMV antigens was confirmed in vitro for a few chains (all CMV-associated).

Healthy bone marrow donors made up the donor group. About this clone itself: Its antigen remains unidentified.

13 Jbeta primers and 60 Vbeta primers were used for the PCR. Sequencing used immunoSEQ multiplex PCR; TCRdb keeps in-frame clones, though not all of them. The repertoire holds 90,000 to 110,000 clones, just under 70% seen once, with 5.4% in the top ten. The trim removed 10 bases at V and 7 bases at J, leaving 8 bases unmatched. The CDR3 sequence is 12 residues long. The germline gives CDR1 ENHRY, CDR2 SYGVKD. The chain links TRBV10-3 to TRBJ1-1, with 8 bases matching TRBD1. Source material: PBMCs. The receptor was isolated from a woman aged 70-85 years in good health and CMV-seropositive. CDR3 sequence: CATKNGQGEAFF. The CDR3 nucleotides are TGTGCCACCAAAAATGGACAGGGTGAAGCTTTCTTT.